These 6 T cell receptor beta chains originate from one sample sequenced in a study of T cell changes during pregnancy in multiple sclerosis. Measured with immunoSEQ multiplex PCR; TCRdb has only the in-frame clones, and not every one. Among 30,000 to 50,000 clones listed, around 92% were seen once. Source: CD4+ T cells from peripheral blood mononuclear cells, taken in the third trimester of pregnancy. Receptors were obtained from a female donor with multiple sclerosis, enrolled in a pregnancy study.

The chain joins TRBV21-1 to TRBJ2-1; TRBD2, the table's D call, lacks a check against the DNA. TRBV21-1 has pseudogene status. The CDR3 runs to 17 residues. The CDR3: CASSNNVERPSYNEQFF. CDR3 nucleotide sequence: TGTGCCAGCAGCAATAATGTTGAGCGGCCCTCCTACAATGAGCAGTTCTTC.

The chain has TRBV11-2 and TRBJ1-5; D is ambiguous. Germline V gene data show CDR1 as SGHAT and CDR2 as FQNNGV. The CDR3 consists of 13 residues. The V end was cut by 1 base, the J end by 1 base, with 2 bases between. Here the CDR3 reads CASSLVSNQPQHF. The CDR3 bases are TGTGCCAGCAGCTTAGTAAGCAATCAGCCCCAGCATTTT.

The V gene is TRBV18, the J gene TRBJ1-1; 11 bases match TRBD1. The junction had 5 bases not matched to a gene; V was cut back by 9 bases and J by 2 bases. Per the germline V gene, CDR1 is KGHSH and CDR2 is LQKENI. The CDR3 sequence is 14 residues long. The CDR3 spells CASGTGGENTEAFF. CDR3 nucleotides: TGTGCCAGTGGGACAGGGGGGGAAAACACTGAAGCTTTCTTT.

This chain links TRBV6-1 with TRBJ2-2, with 8 bases matching TRBD2. Germline V gene sequence: CDR1 MNHNS, CDR2 SASEGT. This CDR3 is 15 amino acids long. With V trimmed by 3 bases and J by 5 bases, 5 bases remained unmatched. The CDR3 spells CASSDLLAETGELFF. In nucleotides, the CDR3 is TGTGCCAGCAGTGACTTACTAGCGGAGACCGGGGAGCTGTTTTTT.

V is TRBV9 and J is TRBJ2-3; TRBD2 matches 7 bases. V gave up 3 bases and J gave up 2 bases; unmatched junction bases: 6. This CDR3 is built from 15 residues. Germline loops: CDR1 SGDLS, CDR2 YYNGEE. This CDR3 reads CASSGRAGFTDTQYF. The CDR3 nucleotides are TGTGCCAGCAGCGGAAGAGCGGGATTCACAGATACGCAGTATTTT.

V is TRBV4-1 and J is TRBJ1-1, with D possibly being TRBD1 (5 bases). Germline CDR1 MGHRA, CDR2 YSYEKL. This CDR3 is built from 16 residues. The ends were cut back, 0 bases at V and 5 bases at J, with 16 bases in the middle. The CDR3 loop is CASSQDGTRRGTEAFF. CDR3 DNA sequence: TGCGCCAGCAGCCAAGATGGGACCCGGCGGGGGACTGAAGCTTTCTTT.